Reported below is one TCR beta chain. The antigen is not known. The junction had 5 bases not matched to a gene; V was cut back by 2 bases and J by 10 bases. Germline V gene sequence: CDR1 SGHVS, CDR2 FQNEAQ. This CDR3 has 13 amino acids. This entry comes from a study of identifying expanded T cells in peripheral blood. Study-level results: Clone count variance between approximately 2-week samples rose with total template count.

This table comes from immunoSEQ multiplex PCR, and its TCRdb copy is limited to in-frame clones, with some not included. The sample gives about 90,000 clones, around 87% of which show up once; about 5.6% is in the top ten. This chain uses TRBV7-8 with TRBJ1-1; 9 bases fit TRBD1. The TCR sequence derives from a person between 18 and 75 years old in good health. Material: blood. CDR3 nucleotides: TGTGCCAGCAGCTTATTTACGGGACAGGGAGCTTTCTTT. As protein: CASSLFTGQGAFF.